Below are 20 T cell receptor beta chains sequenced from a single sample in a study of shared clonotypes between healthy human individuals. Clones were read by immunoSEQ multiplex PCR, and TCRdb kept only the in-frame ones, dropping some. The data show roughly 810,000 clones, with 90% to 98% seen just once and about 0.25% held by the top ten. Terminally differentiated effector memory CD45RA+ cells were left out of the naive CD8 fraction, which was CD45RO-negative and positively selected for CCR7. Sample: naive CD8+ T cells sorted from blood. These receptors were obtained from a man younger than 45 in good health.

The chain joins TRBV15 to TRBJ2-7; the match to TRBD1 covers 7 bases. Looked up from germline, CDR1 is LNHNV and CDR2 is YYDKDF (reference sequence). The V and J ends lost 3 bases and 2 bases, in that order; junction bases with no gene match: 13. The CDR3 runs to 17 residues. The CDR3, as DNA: TGTGCCACCAGCAGGAATACAGGGGAAGTGATTCCCTACGAGCAGTACTTC. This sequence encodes CATSRNTGEVIPYEQYF.

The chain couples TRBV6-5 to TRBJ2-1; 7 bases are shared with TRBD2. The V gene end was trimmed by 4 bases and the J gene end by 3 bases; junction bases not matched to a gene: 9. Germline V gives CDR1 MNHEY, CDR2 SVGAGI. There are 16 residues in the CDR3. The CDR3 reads CASSSSLAGSYNEQFF. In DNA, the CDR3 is TGTGCCAGCAGTTCCTCTTTAGCGGGCAGCTACAATGAGCAGTTCTTC.

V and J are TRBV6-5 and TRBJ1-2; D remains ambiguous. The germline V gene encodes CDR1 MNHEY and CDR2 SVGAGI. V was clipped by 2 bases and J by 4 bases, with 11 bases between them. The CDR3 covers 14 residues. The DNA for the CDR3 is TGTGCCAGCAGTTACGACGGGAGGGCCTATGGCTACACCTTC. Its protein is CASSYDGRAYGYTF.

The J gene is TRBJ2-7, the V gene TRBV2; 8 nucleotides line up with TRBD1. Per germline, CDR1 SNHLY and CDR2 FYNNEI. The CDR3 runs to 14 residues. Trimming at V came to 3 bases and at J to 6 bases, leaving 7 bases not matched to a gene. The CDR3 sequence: CASSDRGRVTEQYF. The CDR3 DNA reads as TGTGCCAGCAGTGACAGGGGGCGCGTCACCGAGCAGTACTTC.

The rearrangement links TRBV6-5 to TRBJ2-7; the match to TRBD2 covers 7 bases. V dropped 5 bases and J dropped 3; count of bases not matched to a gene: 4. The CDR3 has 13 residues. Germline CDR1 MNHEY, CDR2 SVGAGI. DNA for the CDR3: TGTGCCAGCAGTCTAGCGGTTCACTACGAGCAGTACTTC. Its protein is CASSLAVHYEQYF.

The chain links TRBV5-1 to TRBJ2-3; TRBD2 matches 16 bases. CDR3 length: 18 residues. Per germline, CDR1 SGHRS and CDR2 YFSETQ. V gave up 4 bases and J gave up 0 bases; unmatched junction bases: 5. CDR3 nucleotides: TGCGCCAGCAGCCAGGGACTAGCGGGAGGGTTGAGCACAGATACGCAGTATTTT. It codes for CASSQGLAGGLSTDTQYF.

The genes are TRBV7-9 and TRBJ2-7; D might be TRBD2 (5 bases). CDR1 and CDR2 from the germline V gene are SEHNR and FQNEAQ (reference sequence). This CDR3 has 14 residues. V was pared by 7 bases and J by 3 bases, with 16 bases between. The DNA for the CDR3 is TGTGCCAGCATGCGAGGGAGCGAGTTCTACGAGCAGTACTTC. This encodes CASMRGSEFYEQYF.

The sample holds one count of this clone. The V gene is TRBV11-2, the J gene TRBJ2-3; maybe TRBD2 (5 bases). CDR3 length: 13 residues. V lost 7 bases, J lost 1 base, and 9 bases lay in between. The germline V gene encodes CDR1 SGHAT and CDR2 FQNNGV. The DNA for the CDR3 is TGTGCCAGCACCCCCGGGGGCACAGATACGCAGTATTTT. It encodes CASTPGGTDTQYF.

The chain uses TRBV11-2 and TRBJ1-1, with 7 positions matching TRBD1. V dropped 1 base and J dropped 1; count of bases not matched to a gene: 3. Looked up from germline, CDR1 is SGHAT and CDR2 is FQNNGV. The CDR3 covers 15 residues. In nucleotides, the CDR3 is TGTGCCAGCAGCTTAGCCTGGACAGGGAACACTGAAGCTTTCTTT. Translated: CASSLAWTGNTEAFF.

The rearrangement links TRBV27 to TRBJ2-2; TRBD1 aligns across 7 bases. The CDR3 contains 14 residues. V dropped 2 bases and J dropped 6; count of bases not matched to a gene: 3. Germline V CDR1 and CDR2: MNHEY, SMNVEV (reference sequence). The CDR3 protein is CASSLTGEAGELFF. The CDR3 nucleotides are TGTGCCAGCAGTTTAACAGGGGAAGCCGGGGAGCTGTTTTTT.

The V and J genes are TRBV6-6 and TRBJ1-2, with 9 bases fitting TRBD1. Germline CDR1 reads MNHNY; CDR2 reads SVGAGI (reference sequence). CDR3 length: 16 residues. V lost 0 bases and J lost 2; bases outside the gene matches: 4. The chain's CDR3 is CASSYSTQGANYGYTF. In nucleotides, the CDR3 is TGTGCCAGCAGTTACTCGACACAGGGGGCAAACTATGGCTACACCTTC.

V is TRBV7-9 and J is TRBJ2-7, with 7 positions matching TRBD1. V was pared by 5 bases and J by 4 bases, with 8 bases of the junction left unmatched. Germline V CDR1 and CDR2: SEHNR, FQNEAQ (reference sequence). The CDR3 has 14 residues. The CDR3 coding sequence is TGTGCCAGCAGCCCTCCAGGGACAGAATACGAGCAGTACTTC. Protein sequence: CASSPPGTEYEQYF.

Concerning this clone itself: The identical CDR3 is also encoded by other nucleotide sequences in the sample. The CDR3 DNA follows: TGTGCCAGCAGCTTAGGAGGGGCGGGAGCTTACGAGCAGTACTTC. This sequence encodes CASSLGGAGAYEQYF. This sequence joins TRBV7-2 and TRBJ2-7; the match to TRBD2 covers 7 bases. The J segment lost 4 bases and the V segment lost 1 base, leaving 7 bases of the junction unmatched. Germline V CDR1 and CDR2: SGHTA, FQGNSA. This CDR3 contains 15 residues.

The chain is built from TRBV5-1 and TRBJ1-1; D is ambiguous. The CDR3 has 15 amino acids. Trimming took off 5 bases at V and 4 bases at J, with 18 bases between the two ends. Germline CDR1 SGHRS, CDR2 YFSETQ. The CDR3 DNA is TGCGCCAGCAGTGACGGGGTGGACTGGGGCACTGAAGCTTTCTTT. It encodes CASSDGVDWGTEAFF.

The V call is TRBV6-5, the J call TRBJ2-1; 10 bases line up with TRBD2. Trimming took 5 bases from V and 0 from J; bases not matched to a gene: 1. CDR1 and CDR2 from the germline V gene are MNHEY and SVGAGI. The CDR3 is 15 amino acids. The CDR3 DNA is TGTGCCAGCAGTCCTAGCGGGAGCTCCTACAATGAGCAGTTCTTC. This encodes CASSPSGSSYNEQFF.

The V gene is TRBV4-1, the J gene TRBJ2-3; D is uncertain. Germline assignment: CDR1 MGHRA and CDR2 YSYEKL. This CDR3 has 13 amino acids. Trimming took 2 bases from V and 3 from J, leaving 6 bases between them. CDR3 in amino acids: CASSQPTTDTQYF. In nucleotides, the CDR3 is TGCGCCAGCAGCCAACCAACAACAGATACGCAGTATTTT.

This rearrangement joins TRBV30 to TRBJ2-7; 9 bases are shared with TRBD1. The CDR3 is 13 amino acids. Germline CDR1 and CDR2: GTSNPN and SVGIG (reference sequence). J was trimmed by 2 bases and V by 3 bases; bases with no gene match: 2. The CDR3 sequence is CAWSRDRAYEQYF. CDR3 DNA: TGTGCCTGGAGCAGGGACAGGGCCTACGAGCAGTACTTC.

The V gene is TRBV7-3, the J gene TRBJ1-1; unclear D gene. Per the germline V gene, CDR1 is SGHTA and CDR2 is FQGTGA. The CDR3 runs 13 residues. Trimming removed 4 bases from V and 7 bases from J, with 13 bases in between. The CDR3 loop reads CASSSSDGYEAFF. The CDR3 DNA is TGTGCCAGCAGCTCTTCGGACGGTTATGAAGCTTTCTTT.

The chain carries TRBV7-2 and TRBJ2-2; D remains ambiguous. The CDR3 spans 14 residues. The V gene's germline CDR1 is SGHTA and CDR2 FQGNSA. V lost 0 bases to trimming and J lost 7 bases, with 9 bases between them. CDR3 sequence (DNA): TGTGCCAGCAGCTTAGCTGGGCCCTTCGGGGAGCTGTTTTTT. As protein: CASSLAGPFGELFF. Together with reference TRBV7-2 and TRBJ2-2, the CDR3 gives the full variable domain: GAGVSQSPSNKVTEKGKDVELRCDPISGHTALYWYRQSLGQGLEFLIYFQGNSAPDKSGLPSDRFSAERTGGSVSTLTIQRTQQEDSAVYLCASSLAGPFGELFFGEGSRLTVL.

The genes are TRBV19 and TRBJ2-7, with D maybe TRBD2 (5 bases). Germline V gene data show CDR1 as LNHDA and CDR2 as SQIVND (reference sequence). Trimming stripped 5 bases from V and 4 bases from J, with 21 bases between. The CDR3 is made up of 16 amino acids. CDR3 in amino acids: CASSSTPGGSFYEQYF. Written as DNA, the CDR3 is TGTGCCAGTAGTTCAACCCCTGGTGGGAGCTTTTACGAGCAGTACTTC.